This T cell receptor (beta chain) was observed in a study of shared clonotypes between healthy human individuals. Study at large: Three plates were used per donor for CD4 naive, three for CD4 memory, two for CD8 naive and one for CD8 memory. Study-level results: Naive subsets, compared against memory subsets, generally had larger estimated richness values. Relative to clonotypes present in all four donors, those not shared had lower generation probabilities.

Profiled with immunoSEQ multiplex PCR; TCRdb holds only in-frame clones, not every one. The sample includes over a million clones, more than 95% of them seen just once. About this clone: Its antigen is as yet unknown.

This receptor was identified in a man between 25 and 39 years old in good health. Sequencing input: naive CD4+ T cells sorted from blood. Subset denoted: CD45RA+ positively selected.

CDR3 sequence (DNA): TGTGCCAGCAGCTTGTGGAGGGCGCAGCCCCAGCATTTT. Protein product: CASSLWRAQPQHF. The chain has TRBV5-5 and TRBJ1-5; D remains unclear. V lost 1 base and J 7 bases, leaving 9 bases between the germline ends. This CDR3 spans 13 amino acids. The germline CDR1 and CDR2 sequences are SGHKS and YYEKEE (reference sequence).